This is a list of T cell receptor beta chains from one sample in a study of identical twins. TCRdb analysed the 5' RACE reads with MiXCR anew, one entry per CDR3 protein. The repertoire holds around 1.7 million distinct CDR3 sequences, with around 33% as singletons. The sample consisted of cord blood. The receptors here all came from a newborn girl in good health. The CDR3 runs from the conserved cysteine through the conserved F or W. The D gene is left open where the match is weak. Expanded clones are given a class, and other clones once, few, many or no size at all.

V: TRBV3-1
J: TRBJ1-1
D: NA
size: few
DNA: TGTGCCAGCAGCCAGGGACCGAGGGGTGAAGCTTTCTTT
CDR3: CASSQGPRGEAFF

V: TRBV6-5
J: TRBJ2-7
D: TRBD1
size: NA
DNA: TGTGCCAGCAGCTTTAGGACAGGGGGAGGGATGTACGAGCAGTACTTC
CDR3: CASSFRTGGGMYEQYF

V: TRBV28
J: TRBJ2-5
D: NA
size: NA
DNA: TGTGCCAGCAGTTTGGCTAGGGGTGGGGTGCTAATCCAAGAGACCCAGTACTTC
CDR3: CASSLARGGVLIQETQYF

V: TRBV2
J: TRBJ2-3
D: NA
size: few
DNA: TGTGCCCAGCCCCAGACAGATTACTTTGGGGGGCCAGATACGCAGTATTTT
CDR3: CAQPQTDYFGGPDTQYF

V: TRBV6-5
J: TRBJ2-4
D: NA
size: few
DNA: TGTGCCAGCAGCCACAACGGGGCGCTAGCCAAAAACATTCAGTACTTC
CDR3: CASSHNGALAKNIQYF

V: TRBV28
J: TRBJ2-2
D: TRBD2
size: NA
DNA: TGTGCCAGCTTTATAGCGGGAGGGAACACCGGGGAGCTGTTTTTT
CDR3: CASFIAGGNTGELFF

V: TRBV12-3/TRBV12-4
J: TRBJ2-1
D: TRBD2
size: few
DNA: TGTGCCAGCAGTAAGTTGATACTAGCGGGATTCAATGAGCAGTTCTTC
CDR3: CASSKLILAGFNEQFF

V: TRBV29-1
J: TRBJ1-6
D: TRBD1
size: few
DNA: TGCAGTGGATGGACAGGGGGGATCAACTCCTATAATTCACCCCTCCACTTT
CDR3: CSGWTGGINSYNSPLHF

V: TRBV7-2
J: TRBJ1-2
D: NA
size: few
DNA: TGTGCCAGCAGCTTAGAGTTGGGACGGACAGACGGCTACACCTTC
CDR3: CASSLELGRTDGYTF

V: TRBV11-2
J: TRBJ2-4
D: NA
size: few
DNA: TGTGCCAGCAGCTTCTGGGGGACAGCCAAAAACATTCAGTACTTC
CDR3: CASSFWGTAKNIQYF

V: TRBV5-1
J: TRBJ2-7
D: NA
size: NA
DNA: TGCGCCAGCAGCAAAGGGGGAGGCTCCTACAATGAGCAGTACTTC
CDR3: CASSKGGGSYNEQYF

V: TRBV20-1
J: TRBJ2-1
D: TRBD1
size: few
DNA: TGCAGTTGGACAGGGGGCTCCTACAATGAGCAGTTCTTC
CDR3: CSWTGGSYNEQFF

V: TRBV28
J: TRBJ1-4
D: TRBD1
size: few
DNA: TGTGCCAGCAGGACTACAGGGGGGAATGAAAAACTGTTTTTT
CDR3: CASRTTGGNEKLFF

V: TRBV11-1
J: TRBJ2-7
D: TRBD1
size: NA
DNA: TGTGCCAGCAGCTCAGGGACAGGGAGAGACGAGCAGTACTTC
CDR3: CASSSGTGRDEQYF

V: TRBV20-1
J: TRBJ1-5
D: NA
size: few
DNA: TGCAGTGCTAGAGATTTGCCCCATAGCAATCAGCCCCAGCATTTT
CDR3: CSARDLPHSNQPQHF

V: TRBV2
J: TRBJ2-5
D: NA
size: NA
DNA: TGTGCCAGCAGTGAAGACCCGGGGCAGCAAGAGACCCAGTACTTC
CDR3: CASSEDPGQQETQYF

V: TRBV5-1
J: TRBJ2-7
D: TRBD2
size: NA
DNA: TGCGCCAGCAACGCGGGAGGGCAGTACGAGCAGTACTTC
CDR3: CASNAGGQYEQYF

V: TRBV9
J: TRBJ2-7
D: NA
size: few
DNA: TGTGCCAGCAGCGTAGTTCGGGAGAGGGATCCGCCCTACGAGCAGTACTTC
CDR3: CASSVVRERDPPYEQYF

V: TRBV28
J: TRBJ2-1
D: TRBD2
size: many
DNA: TGTGCCAGCAGTTCTCCGGGACTAGCGGCCCAATACAATGAGCAGTTCTTC
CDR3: CASSSPGLAAQYNEQFF

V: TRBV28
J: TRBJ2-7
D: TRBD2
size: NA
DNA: TGTGCCAGCAGTATGATCCGGCTAGCGGACAACAATGAGCAGTACTTC
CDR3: CASSMIRLADNNEQYF

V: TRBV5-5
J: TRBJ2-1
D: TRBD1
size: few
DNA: TGTGCCAGCAGCTTGGACTCGTTCCCGGGACAGGGGCGCCGGGATGAGCAGTTCTTC
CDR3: CASSLDSFPGQGRRDEQFF

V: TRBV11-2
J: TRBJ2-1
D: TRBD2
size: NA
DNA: TGTGCCAGCAGCTTAGATTTGGGCGGGAGTAGCAATGAGCAGTTCTTC
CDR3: CASSLDLGGSSNEQFF

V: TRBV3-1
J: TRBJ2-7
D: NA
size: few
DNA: TGTGCCAGCAGCCCCCAACAGCGGACCGACCCCCATTACGAGCAGTACTTC
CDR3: CASSPQQRTDPHYEQYF

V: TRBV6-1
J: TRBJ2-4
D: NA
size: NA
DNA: TGTGCCAGCAGTGATGAGAGGGGGGGGGAGCAGTACTTC
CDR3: CASSDERGGEQYF

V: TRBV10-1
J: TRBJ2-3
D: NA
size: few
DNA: TGCGCCAGCAGTGAGGAGCTTCGGCATACGCAGTATTTT
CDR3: CASSEELRHTQYF

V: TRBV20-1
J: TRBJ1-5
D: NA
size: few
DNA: TGCAGTGGGAGTTGGGGCAATCAGCCCCAGCATTTT
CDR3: CSGSWGNQPQHF

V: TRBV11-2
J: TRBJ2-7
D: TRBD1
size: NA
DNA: TGTGCCAGCAGCCTCAACTGGGACAGTACCTACGAGCAGTACTTC
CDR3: CASSLNWDSTYEQYF

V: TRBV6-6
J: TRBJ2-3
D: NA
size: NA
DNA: TGTGCCAGCAGTTACTTACCGAAAACAGATACGCAGTATTTT
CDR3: CASSYLPKTDTQYF

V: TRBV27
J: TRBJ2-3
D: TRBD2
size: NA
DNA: TGTGCCAGCAGACTTATTGCAGCGGGAGGGCCAGATACGCAGTATTTT
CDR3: CASRLIAAGGPDTQYF

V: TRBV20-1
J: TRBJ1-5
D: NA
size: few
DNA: TGCAGTGCTAGCTCAATCCCGGGACACGGGCAGCCCCAGCATTTT
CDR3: CSASSIPGHGQPQHF

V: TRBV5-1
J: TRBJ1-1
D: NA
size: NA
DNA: TGCGCCAGCAGGGTCCGAGATGCGAACACTGAAGCTTTCTTT
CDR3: CASRVRDANTEAFF

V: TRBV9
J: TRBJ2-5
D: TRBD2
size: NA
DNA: TGTGCCAGCAGCGTAGGGAGTAGCGGGTGGATCCAAGAGACCCAGTACTTC
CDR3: CASSVGSSGWIQETQYF

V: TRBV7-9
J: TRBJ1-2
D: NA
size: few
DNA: TGTGCCAGCAGCTTCGGTTTGTCAGGGGATGGCTACACCTTC
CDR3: CASSFGLSGDGYTF

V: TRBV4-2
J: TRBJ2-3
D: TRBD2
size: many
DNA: TGTGCCAGCAGCCAAGAAGGTAGCGGGGGGGCAGATACGCAGTATTTT
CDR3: CASSQEGSGGADTQYF

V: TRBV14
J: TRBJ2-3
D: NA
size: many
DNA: TGTGCCAGCAGCCATTCTGGCACGCAGTATTTT
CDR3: CASSHSGTQYF

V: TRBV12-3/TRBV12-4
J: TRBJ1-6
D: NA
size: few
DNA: TGTGCCAGCAGGTACGGGACGGATAATTCACCCCTCCACTTT
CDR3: CASRYGTDNSPLHF

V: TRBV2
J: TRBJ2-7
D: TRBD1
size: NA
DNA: TGTGCCAGCGCCGGGTTGGACAGGGGCTCCTACGAGCAGTACTTC
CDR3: CASAGLDRGSYEQYF

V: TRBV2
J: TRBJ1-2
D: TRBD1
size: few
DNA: TGTGCCAGCTTTGAGGGGGCCAGGGTTAACTATGGCTACACCTTC
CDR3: CASFEGARVNYGYTF

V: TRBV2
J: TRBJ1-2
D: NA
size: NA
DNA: TGTGCCAGCAGTGAAGCGCCCGGACCTAGCTATGGCTACACCTTC
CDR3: CASSEAPGPSYGYTF

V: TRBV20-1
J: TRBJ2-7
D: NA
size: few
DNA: TGCAGTGCTAGAGACAGGGACCTTACCTACGAGCAGTACTTC
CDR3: CSARDRDLTYEQYF

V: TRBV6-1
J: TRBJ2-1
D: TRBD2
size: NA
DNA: TGTGCCAGCAGCCCGGGACAGGGGACTAGCGGGAGAGAGACCCAGTTCTTC
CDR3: CASSPGQGTSGRETQFF